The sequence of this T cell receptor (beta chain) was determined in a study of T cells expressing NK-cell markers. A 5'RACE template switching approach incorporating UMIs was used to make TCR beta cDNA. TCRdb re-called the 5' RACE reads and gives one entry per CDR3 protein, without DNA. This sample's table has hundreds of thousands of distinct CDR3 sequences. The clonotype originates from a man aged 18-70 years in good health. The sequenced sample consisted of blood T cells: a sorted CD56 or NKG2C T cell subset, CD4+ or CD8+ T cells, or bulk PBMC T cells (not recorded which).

This CDR3 is CAREQVYNEQFF. This sequence joins TRBV2 and TRBJ2-1; TCRdb designates TRBD1, a call that cannot be tested without DNA. The CDR3 is 12 residues long. CDR1 SNHLY and CDR2 FYNNEI come from the germline V gene.